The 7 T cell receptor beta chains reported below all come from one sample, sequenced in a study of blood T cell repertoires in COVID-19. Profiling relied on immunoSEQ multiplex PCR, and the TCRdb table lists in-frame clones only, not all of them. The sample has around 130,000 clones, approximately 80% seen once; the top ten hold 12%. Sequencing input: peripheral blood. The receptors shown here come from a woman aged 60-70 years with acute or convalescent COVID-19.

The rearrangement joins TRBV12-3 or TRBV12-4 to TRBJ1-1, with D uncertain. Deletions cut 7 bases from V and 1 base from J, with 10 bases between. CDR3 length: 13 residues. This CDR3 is CASTDGGNTEAFF. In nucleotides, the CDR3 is TGTGCCAGCACCGACGGCGGGAACACTGAAGCTTTCTTT.

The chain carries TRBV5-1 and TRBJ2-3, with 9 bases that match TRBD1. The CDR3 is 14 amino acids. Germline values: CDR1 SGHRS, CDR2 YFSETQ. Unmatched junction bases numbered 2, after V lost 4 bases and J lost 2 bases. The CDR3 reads CASSGQGSTDTQYF. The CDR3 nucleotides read TGCGCCAGCAGCGGACAGGGGTCCACAGATACGCAGTATTTT.

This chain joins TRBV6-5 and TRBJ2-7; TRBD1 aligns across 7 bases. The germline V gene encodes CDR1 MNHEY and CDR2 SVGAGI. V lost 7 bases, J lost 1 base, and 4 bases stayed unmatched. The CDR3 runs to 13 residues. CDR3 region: CASTKQGSYEQYF. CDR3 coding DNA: TGTGCCAGCACTAAACAGGGGTCCTACGAGCAGTACTTC.

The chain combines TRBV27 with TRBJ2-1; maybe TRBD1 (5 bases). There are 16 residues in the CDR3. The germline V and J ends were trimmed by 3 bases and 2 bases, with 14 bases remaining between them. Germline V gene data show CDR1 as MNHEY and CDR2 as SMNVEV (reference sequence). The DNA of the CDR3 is TGTGCCAGCAGTTTGGGTCAGGGAACAGCCTACAATGAGCAGTTCTTC. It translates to CASSLGQGTAYNEQFF.

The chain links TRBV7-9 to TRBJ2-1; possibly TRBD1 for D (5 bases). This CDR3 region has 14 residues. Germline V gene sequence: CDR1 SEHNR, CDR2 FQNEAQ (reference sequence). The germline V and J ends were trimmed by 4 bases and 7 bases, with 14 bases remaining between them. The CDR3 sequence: CASSSTTTDNEQFF. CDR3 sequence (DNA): TGTGCCAGCAGCTCTACGACGACAGATAATGAGCAGTTCTTC.

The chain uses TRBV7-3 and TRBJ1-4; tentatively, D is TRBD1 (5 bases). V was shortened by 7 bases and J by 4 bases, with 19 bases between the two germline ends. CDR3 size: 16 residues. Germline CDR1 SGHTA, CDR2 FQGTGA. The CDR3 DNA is TGTGCCAGCAACGTCTTACCGGAAGGGGATAATGAAAAACTGTTTTTT. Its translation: CASNVLPEGDNEKLFF. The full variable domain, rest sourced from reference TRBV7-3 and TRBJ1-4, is GAGVSQTPSNKVTEKGKYVELRCDPISGHTALYWYRQSLGQGPEFLIYFQGTGAADDSGLPNDRFFAVRPEGSVSTLKIQRTERGDSAVYLCASNVLPEGDNEKLFFGSGTQLSVL.

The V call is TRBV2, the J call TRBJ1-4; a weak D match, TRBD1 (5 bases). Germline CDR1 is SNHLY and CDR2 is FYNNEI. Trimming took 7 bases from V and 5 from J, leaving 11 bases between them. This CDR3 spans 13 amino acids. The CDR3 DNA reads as TGTGCCAGCAAATTGGGGCGAAATGAAAAACTGTTTTTT. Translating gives CASKLGRNEKLFF.